These 7 T cell receptor beta chains were all obtained from the same sample, sequenced in a study of blood T cell repertoires in COVID-19. Libraries were prepared by immunoSEQ multiplex PCR; TCRdb keeps only in-frame clonotypes and omits some of them. The data show 150,000 to 170,000 clones, roughly 88% seen once. Sequencing was done on a sample of peripheral blood. The receptor set was obtained from a man in his sixties with COVID-19, enrolled during active disease.

The rearrangement uses TRBV7-9 and TRBJ2-3, with 13 bases fitting TRBD2. CDR3 length: 16 amino acids. The germline V gene has CDR1 SEHNR and CDR2 FQNEAQ (reference sequence). Trimming removed 3 bases from V and 5 bases from J; junction bases left unmatched: 5. The CDR3 protein is CASSLGLAGTGDTQYF. DNA for the CDR3: TGTGCCAGCAGCTTGGGACTAGCGGGGACGGGAGATACGCAGTATTTT.

This clone was seen just once. The rearrangement joins TRBV5-1 to TRBJ2-1; 9 bases map to TRBD2. Looked up from germline, CDR1 is SGHRS and CDR2 is YFSETQ. This CDR3 contains 14 residues. The V gene end was trimmed by 5 bases and the J gene end by 6 bases; junction bases not matched to a gene: 6. In DNA, the CDR3 is TGCGCCAGCAGAAGGACTAGCGAGATCAATGAGCAGTTCTTC. The encoded protein is CASRRTSEINEQFF.

This chain joins TRBV19 and TRBJ1-5; TRBD1 is a possible D gene (5 bases). The CDR3 runs to 15 residues. The V and J ends lost 3 bases and 0 bases respectively, with 9 bases between them. The germline V gene encodes CDR1 LNHDA and CDR2 SQIVND (reference sequence). The CDR3 here is CASSIDRSSNQPQHF. Here the CDR3 DNA reads TGTGCCAGTAGTATTGACAGAAGTAGCAATCAGCCCCAGCATTTT. The full variable domain, its missing parts supplied by reference TRBV19 and TRBJ1-5, is DGGITQSPKYLFRKEGQNVTLSCEQNLNHDAMYWYRQDPGQGLRLIYYSQIVNDFQKGDIAEGYSVSREKKESFPLTVTSAQKNPTAFYLCASSIDRSSNQPQHFGDGTRLSIL.

For the CDR3, the DNA is TGTGCTAGTGGTCCGCCGGGGACGGTGAGCGGGGGGCATCAGGGGAGAGAAGCCAAAAACATTCAGTACTTC. As protein: CASGPPGTVSGGHQGREAKNIQYF. This chain joins TRBV12-5 and TRBJ2-4, with 9 bases lining up with TRBD2. CDR1 is LGHNT and CDR2 is FRNRAP in the germline V gene. Trimming took 5 bases from V and 0 from J; bases not matched to a gene: 29. The CDR3 has 24 amino acids.

This clone was counted a few times. The chain combines TRBV18 with TRBJ2-7; D not resolved. Trimming cost V 3 bases and J 3 bases, with 15 bases left between them. The CDR3 is made up of 15 amino acids. Germline V gene lookup returns CDR1 KGHSH and CDR2 LQKENI. In DNA form, the CDR3 reads TGTGCCAGCTCACCCCGCGAAATAAAGAACTACGAGCAGTACTTC. As protein: CASSPREIKNYEQYF.

This clone was detected once. The chain combines TRBV18 with TRBJ2-5; no definite D call. CDR3 length: 12 amino acids. CDR1 KGHSH and CDR2 LQKENI come from the germline V gene. Trimming cost V 4 bases and J 5 bases, with 8 bases left between them. The CDR3 coding sequence is TGTGCCAGCTCACAAGAACGGGAGACCCAGTACTTC. It is translated as CASSQERETQYF.

This clone was picked up a small number of times. The chain links TRBV7-8 to TRBJ1-4, with a weak D call TRBD1 (6 bases). This CDR3 is 16 amino acids long. Germline lookup yields CDR1 SGHVS and CDR2 FQNEAQ. V was shortened by 0 bases and J by 3 bases, with 11 bases between the two germline ends. CDR3 loop: CASSLAATGPNEKLFF. The DNA for the CDR3 is TGTGCCAGCAGCTTAGCGGCGACAGGACCTAATGAAAAACTGTTTTTT.